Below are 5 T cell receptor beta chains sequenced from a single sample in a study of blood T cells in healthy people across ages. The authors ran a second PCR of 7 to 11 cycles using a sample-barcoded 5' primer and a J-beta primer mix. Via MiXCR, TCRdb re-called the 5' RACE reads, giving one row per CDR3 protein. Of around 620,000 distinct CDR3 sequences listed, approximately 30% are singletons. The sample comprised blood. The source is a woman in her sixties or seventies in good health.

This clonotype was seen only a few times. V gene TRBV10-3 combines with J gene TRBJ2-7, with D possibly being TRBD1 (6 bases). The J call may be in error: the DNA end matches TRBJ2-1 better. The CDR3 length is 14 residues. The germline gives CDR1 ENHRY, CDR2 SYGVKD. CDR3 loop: CAISESSGVNEQFF. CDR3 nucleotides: TGTGCCATCAGTGAGTCGTCAGGGGTCAATGAGCAGTTCTTC.

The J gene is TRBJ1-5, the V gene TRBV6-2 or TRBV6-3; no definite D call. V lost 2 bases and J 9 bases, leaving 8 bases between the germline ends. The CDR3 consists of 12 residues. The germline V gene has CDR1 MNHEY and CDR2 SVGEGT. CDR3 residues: CASSYRDGPQHF. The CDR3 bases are TGTGCCAGCAGTTACCGGGATGGGCCCCAGCATTTT.

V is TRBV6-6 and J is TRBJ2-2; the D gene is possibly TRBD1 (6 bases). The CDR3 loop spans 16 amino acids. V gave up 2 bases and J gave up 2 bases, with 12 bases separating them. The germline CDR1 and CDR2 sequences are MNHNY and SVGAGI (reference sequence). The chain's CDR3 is CASSYSLQGNTGELFF. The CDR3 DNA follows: TGTGCCAGCAGTTACAGTCTACAGGGTAACACCGGGGAGCTGTTTTTT.

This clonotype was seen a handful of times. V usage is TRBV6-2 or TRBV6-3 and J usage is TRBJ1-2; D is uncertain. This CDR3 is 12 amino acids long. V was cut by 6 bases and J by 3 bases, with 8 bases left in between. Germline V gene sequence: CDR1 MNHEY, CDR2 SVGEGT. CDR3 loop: CASSESDYGYTF. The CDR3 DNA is TGTGCCAGCAGCGAGTCTGACTATGGCTACACCTTC.

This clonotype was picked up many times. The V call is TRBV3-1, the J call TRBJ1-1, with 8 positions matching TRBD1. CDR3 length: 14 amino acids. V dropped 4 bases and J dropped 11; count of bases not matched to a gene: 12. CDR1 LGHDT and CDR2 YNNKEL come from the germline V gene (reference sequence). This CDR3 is CASSPRTGPAVAFF. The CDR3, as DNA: TGTGCCAGCAGCCCCCGGACAGGGCCCGCGGTCGCTTTCTTT.